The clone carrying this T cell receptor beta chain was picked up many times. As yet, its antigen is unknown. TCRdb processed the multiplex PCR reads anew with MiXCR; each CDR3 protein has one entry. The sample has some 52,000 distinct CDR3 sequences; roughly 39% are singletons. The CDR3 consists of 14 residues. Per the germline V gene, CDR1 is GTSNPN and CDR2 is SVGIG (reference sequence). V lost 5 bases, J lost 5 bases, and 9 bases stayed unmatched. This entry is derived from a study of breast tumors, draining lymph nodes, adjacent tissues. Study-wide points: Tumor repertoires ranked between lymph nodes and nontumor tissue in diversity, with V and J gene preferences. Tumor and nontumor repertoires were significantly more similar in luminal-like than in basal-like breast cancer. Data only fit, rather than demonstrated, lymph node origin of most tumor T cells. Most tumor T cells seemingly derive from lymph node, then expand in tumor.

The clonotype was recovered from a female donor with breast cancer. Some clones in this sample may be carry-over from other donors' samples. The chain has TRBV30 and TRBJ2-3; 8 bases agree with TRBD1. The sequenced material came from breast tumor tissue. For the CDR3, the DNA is TGTGCCTGGTCCGGGACAGGAACCTTAGATACGCAGTATTTT. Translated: CAWSGTGTLDTQYF.